Listed below are T cell receptor beta chains from one sample, sequenced in a study of T cells in Graves' hyperthyroidism and ophthalmopathy. TCRdb re-called the multiplex PCR reads through MiXCR, storing one row per CDR3 protein. The sample carries approximately 400,000 distinct CDR3 sequences, more than 12% recorded once. Sequences were obtained from blood. Receptors were obtained from a man in his fifties or sixties with Graves' ophthalmopathy. The CDR3 runs from the conserved cysteine through the conserved F or W. A D gene is named only where the DNA matches it firmly. Some rows have no size entry. The others give once, few or many, or a class for an expanded clone.

V gene: TRBV18
clone size: many
J gene: TRBJ2-7
D gene: .
CDR3 protein: CASSQNGLISYEQYF
CDR3 DNA: TGTGCCAGCTCACAAAACGGACTGATCTCCTACGAGCAGTACTTC

V gene: TRBV5-5
clone size: many
J gene: TRBJ2-5
D gene: TRBD1
CDR3 protein: CASSFGTGKETQYF
CDR3 DNA: TGTGCCAGCAGCTTCGGGACAGGGAAAGAGACCCAGTACTTC

V gene: TRBV5-1
clone size: few
J gene: TRBJ2-2
D gene: TRBD2
CDR3 protein: CASRFPGGTNTGELFF
CDR3 DNA: TGCGCCAGCAGATTCCCGGGAGGAACGAACACCGGGGAGCTGTTTTTT

V gene: TRBV20-1
clone size: few
J gene: TRBJ2-5
D gene: TRBD1
CDR3 protein: CSARRQGAGETQYF
CDR3 DNA: TGCAGTGCTCGCCGACAGGGGGCCGGAGAGACCCAGTACTTC

V gene: TRBV12-3/TRBV12-4
clone size: few
J gene: TRBJ2-1
D gene: .
CDR3 protein: CASRMTGYNEQFF
CDR3 DNA: TGTGCCAGCAGGATGACGGGGTACAATGAGCAGTTCTTC

V gene: TRBV5-1
clone size: many
J gene: TRBJ2-7
D gene: .
CDR3 protein: CASSYGGAGYEQYF
CDR3 DNA: TGCGCCAGCAGCTACGGAGGGGCGGGCTACGAGCAGTACTTC

V gene: TRBV29-1
clone size: many
J gene: TRBJ2-7
D gene: TRBD1
CDR3 protein: CSVGRDREHEQYF
CDR3 DNA: TGCAGCGTTGGGCGGGACAGGGAACACGAGCAGTACTTC

V gene: TRBV27
clone size: few
J gene: TRBJ1-6
D gene: TRBD1
CDR3 protein: CASSGRGPHSPLHF
CDR3 DNA: TGTGCCAGCAGTGGCAGGGGGCCACATTCACCCCTCCACTTT

V gene: TRBV30
clone size: .
J gene: TRBJ1-3
D gene: TRBD1
CDR3 protein: CAWSDRQGDLGNTIYF
CDR3 DNA: TGTGCCTGGAGCGACCGACAGGGGGATTTAGGAAACACCATATATTTT

V gene: TRBV5-6
clone size: .
J gene: TRBJ2-3
D gene: TRBD1
CDR3 protein: CASSLATGGGTDTQYF
CDR3 DNA: TGTGCCAGCAGCTTGGCGACAGGGGGCGGCACAGATACGCAGTATTTT

V gene: TRBV7-9
clone size: many
J gene: TRBJ1-1
D gene: TRBD1
CDR3 protein: CASSLTRQGNTEAFF
CDR3 DNA: TGTGCCAGCAGCTTAACGCGACAGGGGAACACTGAAGCTTTCTTT

V gene: TRBV6-1
clone size: .
J gene: TRBJ1-2
D gene: .
CDR3 protein: CASSGDKAATF
CDR3 DNA: TGTGCCAGCAGTGGAGACAAGGCTGCAACCTTC

V gene: TRBV5-1
clone size: many
J gene: TRBJ1-1
D gene: TRBD1
CDR3 protein: CASSLTGPGGTEAFF
CDR3 DNA: TGCGCCAGCAGCCTGACAGGGCCGGGCGGCACTGAAGCTTTCTTT

V gene: TRBV6-1
clone size: .
J gene: TRBJ2-2
D gene: TRBD2
CDR3 protein: CASSDSGIIGGGELFF
CDR3 DNA: TGTGCCAGCAGTGATAGCGGGATAATCGGCGGCGGGGAGCTGTTTTTT

V gene: TRBV28
clone size: many
J gene: TRBJ1-3
D gene: .
CDR3 protein: CASRPGSVTLKYF
CDR3 DNA: TGTGCCAGCAGACCCGGCTCCGTGACCCTCAAATATTTT

V gene: TRBV9
clone size: few
J gene: TRBJ2-7
D gene: TRBD1
CDR3 protein: CASSQGGDRGYEQYF
CDR3 DNA: TGTGCCAGCAGCCAAGGGGGGGACAGGGGCTACGAGCAGTACTTC

V gene: TRBV12-3/TRBV12-4
clone size: .
J gene: TRBJ2-1
D gene: .
CDR3 protein: CASSREQFF
CDR3 DNA: TGTGCCAGCAGCCGGGAGCAGTTCTTC

V gene: TRBV10-1
clone size: .
J gene: TRBJ2-7
D gene: TRBD2
CDR3 protein: CASSGGGSYERYF
CDR3 DNA: TGCGCCAGCAGTGGTGGCGGGAGCTACGAGCGGTACTTC

V gene: TRBV18
clone size: many
J gene: TRBJ2-7
D gene: TRBD2
CDR3 protein: CASSPSFREASYEQYF
CDR3 DNA: TGTGCCAGCTCACCATCATTTCGGGAGGCCTCCTACGAGCAGTACTTC

V gene: TRBV28
clone size: many
J gene: TRBJ2-1
D gene: .
CDR3 protein: CASSLRTRDVEQFF
CDR3 DNA: TGTGCCAGCAGTTTACGAACCCGGGACGTAGAGCAGTTCTTC

V gene: TRBV11-2
clone size: many
J gene: TRBJ2-2
D gene: .
CDR3 protein: CASSLGRLAAGELFF
CDR3 DNA: TGTGCCAGCAGCTTAGGCCGGCTAGCTGCGGGGGAGCTGTTTTTT

V gene: TRBV10-2
clone size: .
J gene: TRBJ2-3
D gene: .
CDR3 protein: CASSPDWTSRDTQYF
CDR3 DNA: TGCGCCAGCAGCCCGGATTGGACTTCAAGAGATACGCAGTATTTT

V gene: TRBV5-1
clone size: few
J gene: TRBJ2-5
D gene: TRBD2
CDR3 protein: CASSSIAGSQETQYF
CDR3 DNA: TGCGCCAGCAGCTCCATAGCGGGAAGTCAAGAGACCCAGTACTTC

V gene: TRBV2
clone size: many
J gene: TRBJ2-1
D gene: .
CDR3 protein: CASNKDSPNEQFF
CDR3 DNA: TGTGCCAGCAACAAGGATTCACCCAATGAGCAGTTCTTC

V gene: TRBV27
clone size: .
J gene: TRBJ2-1
D gene: TRBD2
CDR3 protein: CASSFGGSGNEQFF
CDR3 DNA: TGTGCCAGCAGTTTCGGCGGGAGTGGGAATGAGCAGTTCTTC

V gene: TRBV15
clone size: .
J gene: TRBJ1-2
D gene: .
CDR3 protein: CATSRSDRPVDYGYTF
CDR3 DNA: TGTGCCACCAGCAGATCCGACAGACCAGTGGACTATGGCTACACCTTC

V gene: TRBV6-2/TRBV6-3
clone size: .
J gene: TRBJ2-5
D gene: TRBD2
CDR3 protein: CASSDRLAGVETQYF
CDR3 DNA: TGTGCCAGCAGTGACCGACTAGCGGGAGTGGAGACCCAGTACTTC

V gene: TRBV30
clone size: many
J gene: TRBJ1-2
D gene: .
CDR3 protein: CATPSHTGPYGYTF
CDR3 DNA: TGTGCCACACCGAGTCATACAGGGCCCTATGGCTACACCTTC

V gene: TRBV6-2/TRBV6-3
clone size: .
J gene: TRBJ2-3
D gene: .
CDR3 protein: CASRQGWTDTQYF
CDR3 DNA: TGTGCCAGCAGGCAGGGGTGGACAGATACGCAGTATTTT

V gene: TRBV24-1
clone size: many
J gene: TRBJ2-1
D gene: .
CDR3 protein: CATRDSLGPYNEQFF
CDR3 DNA: TGTGCCACCAGAGACAGTCTAGGACCATACAATGAGCAGTTCTTC

V gene: TRBV6-1
clone size: many
J gene: TRBJ2-3
D gene: TRBD2
CDR3 protein: CASAKTSGSTDTQYF
CDR3 DNA: TGTGCCAGCGCAAAGACTAGCGGGAGCACAGATACGCAGTATTTT

V gene: TRBV2
clone size: many
J gene: TRBJ2-7
D gene: TRBD2
CDR3 protein: CASTQGVSGTNPYEQYF
CDR3 DNA: TGTGCCAGCACCCAAGGGGTTAGCGGGACCAATCCCTACGAGCAGTACTTC

V gene: TRBV28
clone size: many
J gene: TRBJ1-3
D gene: .
CDR3 protein: CASSTNRVASSGNTIYF
CDR3 DNA: TGTGCCAGCAGTACAAACAGGGTGGCCAGCTCTGGAAACACCATATATTTT

V gene: TRBV4-2
clone size: .
J gene: TRBJ2-1
D gene: .
CDR3 protein: CASSQSLGGEQFF
CDR3 DNA: TGTGCCAGCAGCCAGAGCTTGGGAGGTGAGCAGTTCTTC

V gene: TRBV4-1
clone size: few
J gene: TRBJ1-2
D gene: .
CDR3 protein: CASSQGIHTYGYTF
CDR3 DNA: TGCGCCAGCAGCCAAGGTATCCACACTTATGGCTACACCTTC

V gene: TRBV6-1
clone size: many
J gene: TRBJ2-7
D gene: .
CDR3 protein: CASRGTRDEQYF
CDR3 DNA: TGTGCCAGCAGAGGGACTCGCGACGAGCAGTACTTC

V gene: TRBV11-2
clone size: many
J gene: TRBJ2-7
D gene: TRBD2
CDR3 protein: CASSDRGTSGRYEQYF
CDR3 DNA: TGTGCCAGCAGCGACCGAGGGACTAGCGGGAGGTACGAGCAGTACTTC

V gene: TRBV5-1
clone size: few
J gene: TRBJ2-7
D gene: .
CDR3 protein: CASSNGRTITYEQYF
CDR3 DNA: TGCGCCAGCAGCAACGGAAGGACCATTACCTACGAGCAGTACTTC

V gene: TRBV20-1
clone size: .
J gene: TRBJ1-1
D gene: .
CDR3 protein: CSATHAGSRTEAFF
CDR3 DNA: TGCAGTGCTACCCACGCCGGGTCCAGAACTGAAGCTTTCTTT

V gene: TRBV2
clone size: few
J gene: TRBJ1-2
D gene: .
CDR3 protein: CASSVSANYGYTF
CDR3 DNA: TGTGCCAGCAGTGTTTCAGCTAACTATGGCTACACCTTC

V gene: TRBV2
clone size: many
J gene: TRBJ1-5
D gene: .
CDR3 protein: CASSERTVAVRNQPQHF
CDR3 DNA: TGTGCCAGCAGTGAACGGACGGTCGCGGTCCGCAATCAGCCCCAGCATTTT

V gene: TRBV6-1
clone size: few
J gene: TRBJ2-1
D gene: .
CDR3 protein: CASSEVGVNEQFF
CDR3 DNA: TGTGCCAGCAGTGAAGTAGGCGTCAATGAGCAGTTCTTC

V gene: TRBV25-1
clone size: few
J gene: TRBJ2-1
D gene: TRBD2
CDR3 protein: CASSRLAGAVNENEQFF
CDR3 DNA: TGTGCCAGCAGTCGACTAGCGGGAGCGGTTAATGAGAATGAGCAGTTCTTC

V gene: TRBV6-1
clone size: .
J gene: TRBJ2-5
D gene: TRBD2
CDR3 protein: CATKKGASGVQETQYF
CDR3 DNA: TGTGCCACGAAGAAAGGGGCTAGCGGGGTTCAAGAGACCCAGTACTTC

V gene: TRBV13
clone size: many
J gene: TRBJ1-2
D gene: TRBD1
CDR3 protein: CASSLGIQGTGYTF
CDR3 DNA: TGTGCCAGCAGCTTAGGGATACAGGGGACTGGCTACACCTTC

V gene: TRBV7-3
clone size: many
J gene: TRBJ2-2
D gene: TRBD2
CDR3 protein: CASSINGLAAGELFF
CDR3 DNA: TGTGCCAGCAGCATAAACGGACTAGCTGCCGGGGAGCTGTTTTTT